The following is a T cell receptor beta chain sequence with its context. This specimen belongs to a study of blood T cell repertoires in COVID-19. About the study: Whether acute or convalescent, the COVID-19 samples came from the United States, Italy and Spain. PBMCs, B-cell-depleted T cells, or T cells provided the cDNA or gDNA that made up the material.

This CDR3 has 14 amino acids. The ends lost 3 bases at V and 7 bases at J; junction bases unmatched: 4. CDR1 LGHDT and CDR2 YNNKEL come from the germline V gene (reference sequence). TCRdb's copy holds only in-frame clones and misses some; the assay was immunoSEQ multiplex PCR. The sample consists of some 150,000 clones, about 87% of them appearing once. Material: peripheral blood. The clonotype originates from a woman aged 45-60 years with acute or convalescent COVID-19. This chain links TRBV3-1 (or the pseudogene TRBV3-2) with TRBJ1-5; 9 nucleotides align to TRBD1. CDR3 protein: CASSHADRGQPQHF. CDR3 bases: TGTGCCAGCAGCCACGCTGACAGGGGGCAGCCCCAGCATTTT.